This TCR beta chain was recorded in a study of pediatric ulcerative colitis. Background on the study: Several patients showed pancolitis and two showed left-sided colitis.

One to two pinch biopsies were taken from the rectum during colonoscopy. Sequencing was at survey level. Clones were read by immunoSEQ multiplex PCR, and TCRdb kept only the in-frame ones, dropping some. Here the sample spans 36,000 or so clones, more than 70% being singletons. The CDR3 is 16 residues long. The germline gives CDR1 MGHRA, CDR2 YSYEKL. Between the trimmed V and J ends, which lost 1 base and 2 bases, there was a span of 12 bases. J is TRBJ2-1 and V is TRBV4-1, with D maybe TRBD1 (6 bases). The source is a boy younger than 18 with moderate ulcerative colitis. The sequenced sample was gut tissue. The CDR3 DNA follows: TGCGCCAGCAGCCAAGGGGCAGGGGCAACCTACAATGAGCAGTTCTTC. Its translation is CASSQGAGATYNEQFF.